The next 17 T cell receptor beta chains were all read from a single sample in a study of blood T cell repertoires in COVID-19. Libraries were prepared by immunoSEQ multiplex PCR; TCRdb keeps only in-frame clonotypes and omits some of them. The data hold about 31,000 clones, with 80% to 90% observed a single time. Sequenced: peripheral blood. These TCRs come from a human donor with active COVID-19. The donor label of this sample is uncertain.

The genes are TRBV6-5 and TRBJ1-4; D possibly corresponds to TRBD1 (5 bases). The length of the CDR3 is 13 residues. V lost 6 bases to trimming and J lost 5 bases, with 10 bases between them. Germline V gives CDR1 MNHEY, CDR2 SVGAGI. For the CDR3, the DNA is TGTGCCAGCAGCCTTGACAGAAATGAAAAACTGTTTTTT. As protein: CASSLDRNEKLFF.

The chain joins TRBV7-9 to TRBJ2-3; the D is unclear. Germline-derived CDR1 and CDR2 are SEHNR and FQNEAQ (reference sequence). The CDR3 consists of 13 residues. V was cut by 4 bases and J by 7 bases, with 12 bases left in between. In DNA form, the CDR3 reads TGTGCCAGCAGCTCGTTTTTGGAGTATACGCAGTATTTT. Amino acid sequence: CASSSFLEYTQYF.

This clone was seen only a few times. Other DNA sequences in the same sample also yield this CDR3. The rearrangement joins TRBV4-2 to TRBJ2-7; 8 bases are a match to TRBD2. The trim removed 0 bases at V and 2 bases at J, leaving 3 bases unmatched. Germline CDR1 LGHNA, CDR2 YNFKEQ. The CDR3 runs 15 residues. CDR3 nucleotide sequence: TGTGCCAGCAGCCAAGATTCGGGGGGGGCCTACGAGCAGTACTTC. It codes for CASSQDSGGAYEQYF.

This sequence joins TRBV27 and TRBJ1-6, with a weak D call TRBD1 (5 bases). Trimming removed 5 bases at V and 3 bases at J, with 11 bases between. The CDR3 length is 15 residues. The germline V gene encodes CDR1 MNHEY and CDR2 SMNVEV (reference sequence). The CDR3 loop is CASSPLTVYNSPLHF. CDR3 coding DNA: TGTGCCAGCAGTCCACTGACAGTCTATAATTCACCCCTCCACTTT.

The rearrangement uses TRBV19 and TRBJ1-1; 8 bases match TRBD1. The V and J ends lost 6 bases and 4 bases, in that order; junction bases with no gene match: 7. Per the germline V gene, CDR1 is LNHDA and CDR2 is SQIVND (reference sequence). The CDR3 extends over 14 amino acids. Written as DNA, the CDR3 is TGTGCCAGTAGGAACAGGGGGGACGCCACTGAAGCTTTCTTT. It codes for CASRNRGDATEAFF.

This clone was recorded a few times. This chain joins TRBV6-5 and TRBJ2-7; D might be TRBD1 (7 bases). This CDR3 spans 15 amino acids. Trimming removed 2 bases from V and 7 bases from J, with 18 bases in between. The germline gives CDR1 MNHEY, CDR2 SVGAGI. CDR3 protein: CASSYDPTGRREQYF. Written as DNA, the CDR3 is TGTGCCAGCAGTTACGACCCGACAGGGAGGAGAGAGCAGTACTTC.

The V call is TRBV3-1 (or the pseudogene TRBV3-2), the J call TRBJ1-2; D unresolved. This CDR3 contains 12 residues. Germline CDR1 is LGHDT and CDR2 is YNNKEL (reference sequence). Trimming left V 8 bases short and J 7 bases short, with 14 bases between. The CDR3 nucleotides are TGTGCCAGCCGAGATCTGGAGTTTGGCTACACCTTC. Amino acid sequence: CASRDLEFGYTF.

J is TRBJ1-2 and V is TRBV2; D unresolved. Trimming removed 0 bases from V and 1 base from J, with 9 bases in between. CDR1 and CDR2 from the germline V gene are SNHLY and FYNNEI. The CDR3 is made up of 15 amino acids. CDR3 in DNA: TGTGCCAGCAGTGAAGCAGCGGGCCTTAACTATGGCTACACCTTC. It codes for CASSEAAGLNYGYTF.

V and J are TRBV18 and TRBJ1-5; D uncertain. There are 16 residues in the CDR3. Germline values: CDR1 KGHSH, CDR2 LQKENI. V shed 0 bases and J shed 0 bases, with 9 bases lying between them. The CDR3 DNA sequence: TGTGCCAGCTCACCACCCCACGGGAATAGCAATCAGCCCCAGCATTTT. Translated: CASSPPHGNSNQPQHF.

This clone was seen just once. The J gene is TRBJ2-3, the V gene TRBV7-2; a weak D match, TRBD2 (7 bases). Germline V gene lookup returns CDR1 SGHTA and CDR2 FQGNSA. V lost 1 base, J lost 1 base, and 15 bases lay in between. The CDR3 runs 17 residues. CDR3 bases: TGTGCCAGCAGCTTAGAGGGTGGGGGGGCCCGCACAGATACGCAGTATTTT. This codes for CASSLEGGGARTDTQYF. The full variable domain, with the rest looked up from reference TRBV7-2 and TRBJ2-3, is GAGVSQSPSNKVTEKGKDVELRCDPISGHTALYWYRQSLGQGLEFLIYFQGNSAPDKSGLPSDRFSAERTGGSVSTLTIQRTQQEDSAVYLCASSLEGGGARTDTQYFGPGTRLTVL.

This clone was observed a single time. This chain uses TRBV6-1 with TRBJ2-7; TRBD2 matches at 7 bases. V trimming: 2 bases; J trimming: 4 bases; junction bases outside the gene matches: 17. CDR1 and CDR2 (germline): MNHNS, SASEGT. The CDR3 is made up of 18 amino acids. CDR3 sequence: CASSEHGLVAGVGYEQYF. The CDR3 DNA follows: TGTGCCAGCAGTGAACACGGCTTAGTAGCGGGTGTTGGATACGAGCAGTACTTC.

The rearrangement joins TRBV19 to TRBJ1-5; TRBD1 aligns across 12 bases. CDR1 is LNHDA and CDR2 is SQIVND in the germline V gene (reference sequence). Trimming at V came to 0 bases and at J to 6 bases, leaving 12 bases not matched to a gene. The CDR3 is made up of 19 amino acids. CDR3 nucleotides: TGTGCCAGTAGTATAGATTTTGGTTTGGGACAGGGGGCGCTTCAGCCCCAGCATTTT. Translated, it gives CASSIDFGLGQGALQPQHF.

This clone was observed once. CDR3 sequence reads: CASSRGRLAGTTDTQYF. CDR3 coding DNA: TGTGCCAGCTCACGAGGGAGACTAGCGGGAACCACAGATACGCAGTATTTT. The chain recombines TRBV18 with TRBJ2-3, with 11 nucleotides matching TRBD2. After removal of 4 bases from V and 2 bases from J, the junction contained 8 bases not matched to a gene. The CDR3 has 17 residues. Germline CDR1 KGHSH, CDR2 LQKENI.

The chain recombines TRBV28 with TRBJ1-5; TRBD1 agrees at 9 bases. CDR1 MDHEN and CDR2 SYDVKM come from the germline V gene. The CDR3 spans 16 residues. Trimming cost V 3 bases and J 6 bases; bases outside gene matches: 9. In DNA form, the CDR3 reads TGTGCCAGCAGTTTCCGGAAGACAGGGGGGCGTCAGCCCCAGCATTTT. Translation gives CASSFRKTGGRQPQHF.

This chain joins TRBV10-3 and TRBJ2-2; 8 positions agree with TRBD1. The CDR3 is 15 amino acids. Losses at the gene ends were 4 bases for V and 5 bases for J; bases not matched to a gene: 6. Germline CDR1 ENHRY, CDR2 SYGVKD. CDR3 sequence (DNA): TGTGCCATCAGTGCCGGACAGGGAGGTACCGGGGAGCTGTTTTTT. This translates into CAISAGQGGTGELFF.

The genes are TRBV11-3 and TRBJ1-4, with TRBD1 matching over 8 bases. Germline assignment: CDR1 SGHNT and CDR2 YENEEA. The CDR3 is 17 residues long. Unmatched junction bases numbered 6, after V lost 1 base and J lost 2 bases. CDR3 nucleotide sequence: TGTGCCAGCAGCTTAGGGGGACAGGTCGCGACTAATGAAAAACTGTTTTTT. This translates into CASSLGGQVATNEKLFF.

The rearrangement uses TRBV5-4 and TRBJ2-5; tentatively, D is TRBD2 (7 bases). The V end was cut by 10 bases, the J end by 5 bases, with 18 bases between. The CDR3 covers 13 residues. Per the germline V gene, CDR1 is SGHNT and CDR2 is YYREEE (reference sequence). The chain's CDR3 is CALGGGGGETQYF. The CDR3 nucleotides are TGTGCCCTAGGAGGGGGAGGGGGGGAGACCCAGTACTTC. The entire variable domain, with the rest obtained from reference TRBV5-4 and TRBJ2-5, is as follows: ETGVTQSPTHLIKTRGQQVTLRCSSQSGHNTVSWYQQALGQGPQFIFQYYREEENGRGNFPPRFSGLQFPNYSSELNVNALELDDSALYLCALGGGGGETQYFGPGTRLLVL.